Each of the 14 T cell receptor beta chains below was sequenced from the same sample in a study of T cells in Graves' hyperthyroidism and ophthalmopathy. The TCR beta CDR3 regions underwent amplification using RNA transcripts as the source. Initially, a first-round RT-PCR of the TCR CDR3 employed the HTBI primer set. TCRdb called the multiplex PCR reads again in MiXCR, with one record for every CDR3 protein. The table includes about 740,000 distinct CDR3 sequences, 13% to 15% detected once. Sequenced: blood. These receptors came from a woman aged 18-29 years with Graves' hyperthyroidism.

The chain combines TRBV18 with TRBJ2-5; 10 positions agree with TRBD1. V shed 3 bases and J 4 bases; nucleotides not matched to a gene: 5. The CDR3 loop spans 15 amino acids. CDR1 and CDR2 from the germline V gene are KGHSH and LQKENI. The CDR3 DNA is TGTGCCAGCTCACCGGGACAGGGGACTCGAGAGACCCAGTACTTC. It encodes CASSPGQGTRETQYF. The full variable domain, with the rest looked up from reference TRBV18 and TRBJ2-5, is NAGVMQNPRHLVRRRGQEARLRCSPMKGHSHVYWYRQLPEEGLKFMVYLQKENIIDESGMPKERFSAEFPKEGPSILRIQQVVRGDSAAYFCASSPGQGTRETQYFGPGTRLLVL.

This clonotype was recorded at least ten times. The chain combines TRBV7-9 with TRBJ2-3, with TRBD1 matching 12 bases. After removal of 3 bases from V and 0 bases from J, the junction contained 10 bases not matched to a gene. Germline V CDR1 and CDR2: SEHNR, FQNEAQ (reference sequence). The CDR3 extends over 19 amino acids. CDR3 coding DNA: TGTGCCAGCAGCTTTTCCCCCGGGACAGGGGGCAGAAGCACAGATACGCAGTATTTT. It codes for CASSFSPGTGGRSTDTQYF. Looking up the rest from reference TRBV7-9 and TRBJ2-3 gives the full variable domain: DTGVSQNPRHKITKRGQNVTFRCDPISEHNRLYWYRQTLGQGPEFLTYFQNEAQLEKSRLLSDRFSAERPKGSFSTLEIQRTEQGDSAMYLCASSFSPGTGGRSTDTQYFGPGTRLTVL.

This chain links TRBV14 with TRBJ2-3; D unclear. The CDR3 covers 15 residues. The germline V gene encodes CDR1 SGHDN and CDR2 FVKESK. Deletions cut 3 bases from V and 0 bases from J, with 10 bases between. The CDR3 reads CASSHGYLSTDTQYF. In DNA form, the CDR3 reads TGTGCCAGCAGCCACGGCTACCTTAGCACAGATACGCAGTATTTT.

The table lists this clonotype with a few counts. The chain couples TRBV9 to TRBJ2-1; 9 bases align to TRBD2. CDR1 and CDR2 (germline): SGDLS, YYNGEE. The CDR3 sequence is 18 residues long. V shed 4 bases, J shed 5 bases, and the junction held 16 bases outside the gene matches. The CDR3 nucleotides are TGTGCCAGCAGCCCGACTAGCGGCCCTTGGGAGGGCGACAATGAGCAGTTCTTC. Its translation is CASSPTSGPWEGDNEQFF.

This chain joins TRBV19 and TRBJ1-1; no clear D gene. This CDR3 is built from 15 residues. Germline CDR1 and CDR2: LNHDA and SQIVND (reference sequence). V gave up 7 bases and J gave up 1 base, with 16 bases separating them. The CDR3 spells CASTPGATQNTEAFF. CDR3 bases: TGTGCCAGTACCCCGGGCGCGACTCAGAACACTGAAGCTTTCTTT.

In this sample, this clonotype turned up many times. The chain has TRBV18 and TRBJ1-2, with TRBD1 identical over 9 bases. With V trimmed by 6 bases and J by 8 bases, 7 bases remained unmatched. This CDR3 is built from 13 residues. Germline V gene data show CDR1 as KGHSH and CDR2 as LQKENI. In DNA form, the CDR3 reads TGTGCCAGCTCCAAACAGGGGGCAGAGGGCTACACCTTC. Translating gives CASSKQGAEGYTF.

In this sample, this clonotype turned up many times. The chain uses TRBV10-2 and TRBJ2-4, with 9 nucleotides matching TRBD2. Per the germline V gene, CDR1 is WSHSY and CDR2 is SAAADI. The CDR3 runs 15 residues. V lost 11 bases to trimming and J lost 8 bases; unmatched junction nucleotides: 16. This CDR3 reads CACGRDQGGLDIQYF. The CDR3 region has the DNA TGCGCCTGCGGGAGGGACCAAGGAGGACTTGACATTCAGTACTTC.

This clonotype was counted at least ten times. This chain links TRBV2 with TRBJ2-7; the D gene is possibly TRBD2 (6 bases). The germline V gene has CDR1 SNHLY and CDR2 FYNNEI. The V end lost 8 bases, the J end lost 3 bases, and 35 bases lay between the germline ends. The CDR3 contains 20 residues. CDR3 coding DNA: TGTGCCAGCCGAATGTTTGGGCCGGGAGTTGACCCGAAAAGGGGCTACGAGCAGTACTTC. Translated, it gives CASRMFGPGVDPKRGYEQYF.

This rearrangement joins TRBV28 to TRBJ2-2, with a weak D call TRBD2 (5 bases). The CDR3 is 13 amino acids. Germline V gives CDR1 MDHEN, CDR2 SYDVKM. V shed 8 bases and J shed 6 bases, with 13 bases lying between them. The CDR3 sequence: CASALSEAGELFF. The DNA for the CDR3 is TGTGCCAGCGCCCTCTCGGAGGCCGGGGAGCTGTTTTTT.

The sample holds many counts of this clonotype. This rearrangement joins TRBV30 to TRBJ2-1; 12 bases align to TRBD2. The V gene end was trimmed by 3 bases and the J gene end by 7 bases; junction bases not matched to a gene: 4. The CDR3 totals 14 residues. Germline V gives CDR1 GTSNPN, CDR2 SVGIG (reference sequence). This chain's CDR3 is CAWRTSGSRNEQFF. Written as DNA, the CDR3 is TGTGCCTGGAGGACTAGCGGGAGCAGGAATGAGCAGTTCTTC.

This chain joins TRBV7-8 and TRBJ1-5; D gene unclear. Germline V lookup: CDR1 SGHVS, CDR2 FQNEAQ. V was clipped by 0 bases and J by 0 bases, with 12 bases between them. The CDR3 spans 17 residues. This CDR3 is CASSLAEAGYSNQPQHF. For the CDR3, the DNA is TGTGCCAGCAGCTTAGCGGAGGCAGGATATAGCAATCAGCCCCAGCATTTT.

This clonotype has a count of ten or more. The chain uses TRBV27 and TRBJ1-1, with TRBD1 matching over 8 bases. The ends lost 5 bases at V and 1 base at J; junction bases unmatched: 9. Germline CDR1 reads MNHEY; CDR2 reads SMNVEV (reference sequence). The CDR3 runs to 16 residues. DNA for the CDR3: TGTGCCAGCAGTCCCATGGACAGGGACTGGAACACTGAAGCTTTCTTT. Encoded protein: CASSPMDRDWNTEAFF.

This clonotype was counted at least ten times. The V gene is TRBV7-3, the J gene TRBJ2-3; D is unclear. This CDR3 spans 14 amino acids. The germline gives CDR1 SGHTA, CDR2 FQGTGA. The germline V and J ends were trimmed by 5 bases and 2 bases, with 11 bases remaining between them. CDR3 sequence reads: CASSADTPTDTQYF. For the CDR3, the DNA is TGTGCCAGCAGCGCTGATACTCCCACAGATACGCAGTATTTT.

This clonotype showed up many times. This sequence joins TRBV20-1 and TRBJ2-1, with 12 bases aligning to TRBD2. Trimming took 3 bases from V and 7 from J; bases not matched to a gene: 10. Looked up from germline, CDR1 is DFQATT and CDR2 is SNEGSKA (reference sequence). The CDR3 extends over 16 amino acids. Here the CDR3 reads CSASYLWTSGANEQFF. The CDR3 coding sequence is TGCAGTGCTAGTTATTTATGGACTAGCGGGGCGAATGAGCAGTTCTTC.